The clone carrying this T cell receptor beta chain was recorded many times. Antigen unknown. CDR3 length: 15 residues. Trimming pared 3 bases from V and 5 bases from J, leaving 16 bases between. TCRdb used MiXCR to reprocess the reads, holding one entry per CDR3 protein. Of more than 250,000 distinct CDR3 sequences listed, about an eighth are singletons. The data were obtained in a study of T cell repertoires in cytomegalovirus infection. Turning to the study itself: Both CMV infection and a matching HLA type were indicated by public TCR beta signatures.

Study-wide points: HLA-C-restricted CMV clonotypes gave the most frequent clonotype in two of eight donors.

Material: PBMCs. This clonotype was obtained from a human donor in good health (CMV status not recorded). Some clones in this sample may be carry-over from other donors' samples. The rearrangement links TRBV12-3 or TRBV12-4 to TRBJ1-2, with D possibly matching TRBD1 (5 bases). CDR3: CASSLVADRGYGYTF. In DNA, the CDR3 is TGTGCCAGCAGTTTGGTGGCAGATCGGGGGTATGGCTACACCTTC.